A single T cell receptor (beta chain) is shown here with its context. Donors had no recently reported acute infections or vaccinations and were HIV-negative. The data were obtained in a study of shared clonotypes between healthy human individuals. TCRdb's table, derived via immunoSEQ multiplex PCR, lists solely in-frame clones and lacks some. This sample yields around 510,000 clones, of which roughly 79% are seen a single time; around 13% belongs to the top ten. This CDR3 has 19 residues. Germline V gene lookup returns CDR1 SQVTM and CDR2 ANQGSEA. J was trimmed by 0 bases and V by 0 bases; bases with no gene match: 13.

The rearrangement links TRBV29-1 to TRBJ1-5, with 8 bases identical to TRBD1. This TCR derives from a middle-aged woman in good health. Some clones in this sample may be carry-over from other donors' samples. Source material: PBMCs. The CDR3 DNA is TGCAGCGTTGAAGAGGACAGGGTCCCTTATCTGTATAGCAATCAGCCCCAGCATTTT. It yields the protein CSVEEDRVPYLYSNQPQHF.